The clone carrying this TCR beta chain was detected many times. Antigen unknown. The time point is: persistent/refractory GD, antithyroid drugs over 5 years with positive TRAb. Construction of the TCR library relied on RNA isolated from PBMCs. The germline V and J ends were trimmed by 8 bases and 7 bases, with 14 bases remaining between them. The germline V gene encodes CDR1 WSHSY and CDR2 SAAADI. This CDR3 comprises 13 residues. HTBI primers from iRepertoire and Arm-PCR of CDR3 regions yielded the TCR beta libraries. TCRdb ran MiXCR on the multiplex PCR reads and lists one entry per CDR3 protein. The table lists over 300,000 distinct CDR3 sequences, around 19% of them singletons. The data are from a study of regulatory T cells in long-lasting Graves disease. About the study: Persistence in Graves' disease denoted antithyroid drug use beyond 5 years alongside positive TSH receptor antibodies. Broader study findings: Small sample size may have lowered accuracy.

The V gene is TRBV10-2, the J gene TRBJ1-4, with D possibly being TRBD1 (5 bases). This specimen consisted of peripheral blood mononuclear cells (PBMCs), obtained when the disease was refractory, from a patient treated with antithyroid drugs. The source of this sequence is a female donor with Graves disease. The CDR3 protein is CASGITGREKLFF. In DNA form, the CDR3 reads TGCGCCAGCGGAATAACGGGACGTGAAAAACTGTTTTTT.